Listed below are T cell receptor beta chains from one sample, sequenced in a study of shared clonotypes between healthy human individuals. Clones were read by immunoSEQ multiplex PCR, and TCRdb kept only the in-frame ones, dropping some. The sample consists of about 2.3 million clones, more than 80% of them appearing once. The sample consisted of naive CD4+ T cells from PBMCs. These receptors were taken from a man aged 18-30 years in good health. Some clones in this sample may be carry-over from other donors' samples. Each CDR3 is given with its conserved first and last residue. The D gene is left open where the match is weak. Size is omitted from some rows. Given values are once, few, many or a class for expanded clones.

D	V	J	size	CDR3	DNA
TRBD1	TRBV4-1	TRBJ2-2	NA	CASSQGPRGRGELFF	TGCGCCAGCAGCCAAGGGCCAAGGGGGCGCGGGGAGCTGTTTTTT
NA	TRBV28	TRBJ1-3	NA	CASSSPGIVRSGNTIYF	TGTGCCAGCAGCTCACCCGGAATAGTCCGCTCTGGAAACACCATATATTTT
TRBD2	TRBV29-1	TRBJ2-1	NA	CSGLGGKVSYNEQFF	TGCAGCGGTTTGGGGGGGAAAGTCTCCTACAATGAGCAGTTCTTC
TRBD2	TRBV5-4	TRBJ2-3	NA	CASPACGREEDTQYF	TGTGCCAGTCCGGCTTGTGGGCGGGAGGAAGATACGCAGTATTTT
NA	TRBV6-5	TRBJ2-7	NA	CASSSRQSIGNEQYF	TGTGCCAGCAGTTCCCGACAGTCTATAGGTAACGAGCAGTACTTC
NA	TRBV28	TRBJ2-1	NA	CASSLPAASRVGEQFF	TGTGCCAGCAGCCTCCCCGCGGCTAGCAGGGTCGGTGAGCAGTTCTTC
NA	TRBV6-1	TRBJ1-2	NA	CASGQIYGYTF	TGTGCCAGTGGACAGATCTATGGCTACACCTTC
NA	TRBV5-1	TRBJ1-4	NA	CASSLDSNEKLFF	TGCGCCAGCAGCTTGGATTCCAATGAAAAACTGTTTTTT
NA	TRBV9	TRBJ2-1	NA	CASSPRGETWGPNEQFF	TGTGCCAGCAGCCCCAGGGGCGAGACGTGGGGCCCGAATGAGCAGTTCTTC
NA	TRBV6-5	TRBJ2-2	NA	CASKGYVLAGELFF	TGTGCCAGCAAGGGTTACGTGCTGGCCGGGGAGCTGTTTTTT
NA	TRBV28	TRBJ1-3	NA	CASSLYTGSSGNTIYF	TGTGCCAGCAGTTTGTATACAGGGAGCTCTGGAAACACCATATATTTT
TRBD1	TRBV4-2	TRBJ1-4	few	CASSQPGQRIF	TGTGCCAGCAGCCAGCCGGGACAGCGAATATTT
NA	TRBV27	TRBJ2-2	NA	CASSPHRDGELFF	TGTGCCAGCAGTCCTCACAGGGACGGGGAGCTGTTTTTT
NA	TRBV5-1	TRBJ2-1	NA	CASSLDQGTYNEQFF	TGCGCCAGCAGCTTGGATCAGGGTACCTACAATGAGCAGTTCTTC
TRBD1	TRBV5-4	TRBJ2-4	NA	CAGADRGNIQYF	TGTGCCGGAGCGGACAGGGGGAACATTCAGTACTTC
NA	TRBV29-1	TRBJ2-7	NA	CSVEDRGGIPYEQYF	TGCAGCGTTGAAGATCGAGGAGGGATCCCCTACGAGCAGTACTTC
NA	TRBV9	TRBJ2-1	NA	CASSGRRTGIGDNEQFF	TGTGCCAGCAGCGGTCGTAGAACTGGGATAGGGGACAATGAGCAGTTCTTC
NA	TRBV19	TRBJ2-7	NA	CASSIGLRGPATTYEQYF	TGTGCCAGTAGTATAGGGTTGCGGGGGCCCGCTACTACATACGAGCAGTACTTC
NA	TRBV6-6	TRBJ1-2	NA	CASSARGYYGYTF	TGTGCCAGCAGTGCTAGGGGTTACTATGGCTACACCTTC
TRBD1	TRBV7-9	TRBJ1-5	NA	CASGRTGSNQPQHF	TGTGCCAGCGGACGGACAGGGTCCAACCAGCCCCAGCATTTT
TRBD1	TRBV4-2	TRBJ1-1	NA	CASSRGGTGTVNTEAFF	TGTGCCAGCAGCCGAGGGGGGACAGGGACCGTGAACACTGAAGCTTTCTTT
TRBD1	TRBV5-5	TRBJ1-5	NA	CASSSLLTTGVDQPQHF	TGTGCCAGCAGCTCCCTACTCACGACAGGGGTGGACCAGCCCCAGCATTTT